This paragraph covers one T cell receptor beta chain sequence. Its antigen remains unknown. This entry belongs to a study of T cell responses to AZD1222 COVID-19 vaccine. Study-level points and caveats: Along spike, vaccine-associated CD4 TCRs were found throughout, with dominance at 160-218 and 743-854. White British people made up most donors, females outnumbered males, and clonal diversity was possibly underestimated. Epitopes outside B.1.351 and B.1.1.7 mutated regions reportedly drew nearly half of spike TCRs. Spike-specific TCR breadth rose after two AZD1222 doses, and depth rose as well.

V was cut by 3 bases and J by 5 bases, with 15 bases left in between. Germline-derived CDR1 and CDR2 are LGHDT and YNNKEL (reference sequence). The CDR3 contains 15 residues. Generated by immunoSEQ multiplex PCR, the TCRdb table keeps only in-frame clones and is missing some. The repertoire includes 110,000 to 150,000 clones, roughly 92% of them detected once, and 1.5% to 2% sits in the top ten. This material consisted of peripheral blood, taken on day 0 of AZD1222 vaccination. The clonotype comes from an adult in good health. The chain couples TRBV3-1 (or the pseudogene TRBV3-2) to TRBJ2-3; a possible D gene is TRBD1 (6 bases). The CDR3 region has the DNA TGTGCCAGCAGCCATGGGGGCTCCCAGGTAGATACGCAGTATTTT. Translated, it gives CASSHGGSQVDTQYF.